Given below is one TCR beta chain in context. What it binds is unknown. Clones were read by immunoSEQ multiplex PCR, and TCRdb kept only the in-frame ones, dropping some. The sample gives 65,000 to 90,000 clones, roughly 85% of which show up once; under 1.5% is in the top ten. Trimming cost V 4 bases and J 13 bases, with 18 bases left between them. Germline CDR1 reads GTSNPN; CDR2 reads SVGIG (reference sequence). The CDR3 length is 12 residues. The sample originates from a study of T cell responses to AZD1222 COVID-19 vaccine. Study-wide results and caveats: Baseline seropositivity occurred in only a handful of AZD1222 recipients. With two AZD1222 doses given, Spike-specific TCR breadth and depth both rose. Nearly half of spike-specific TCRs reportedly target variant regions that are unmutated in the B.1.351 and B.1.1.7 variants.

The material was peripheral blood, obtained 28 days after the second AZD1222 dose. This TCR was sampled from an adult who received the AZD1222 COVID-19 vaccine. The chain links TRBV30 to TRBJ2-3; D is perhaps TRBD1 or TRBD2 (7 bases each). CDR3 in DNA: TGTGCCTGGATGGCAGGGTCAGGGGGGGAGTATTTT. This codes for CAWMAGSGGEYF.